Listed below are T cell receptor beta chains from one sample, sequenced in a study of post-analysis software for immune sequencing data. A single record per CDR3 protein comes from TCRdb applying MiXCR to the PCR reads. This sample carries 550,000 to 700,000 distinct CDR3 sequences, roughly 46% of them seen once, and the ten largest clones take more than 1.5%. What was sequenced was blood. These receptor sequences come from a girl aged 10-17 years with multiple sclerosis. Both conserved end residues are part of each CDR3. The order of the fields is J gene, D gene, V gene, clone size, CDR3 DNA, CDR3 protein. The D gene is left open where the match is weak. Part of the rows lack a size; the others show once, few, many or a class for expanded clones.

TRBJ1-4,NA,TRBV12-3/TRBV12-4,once,TGTGCCAGCAATCATGGGAGGGTAAATGAAAAACTGTTTTTT,CASNHGRVNEKLFF
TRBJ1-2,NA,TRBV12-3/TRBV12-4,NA,TGTGCCAGCAGTTTACCCCGGGTCTTTCCCTATGGCTACACCTTC,CASSLPRVFPYGYTF
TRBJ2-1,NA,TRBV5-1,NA,TGCGCCAGCAGCTTTCAGGGGACTTCCTACAATGAGCAGTTCTTC,CASSFQGTSYNEQFF
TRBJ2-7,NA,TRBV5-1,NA,TGCGCCAGCAGCTTGGTGGCAGAGCGGTACTACGAGCAGTACTTC,CASSLVAERYYEQYF
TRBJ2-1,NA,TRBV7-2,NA,TGTGCCAGCAGTCGACTAGGTTCCTACAATGAGCAGTTCTTC,CASSRLGSYNEQFF
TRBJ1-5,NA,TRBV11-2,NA,TGTGCCAGCAGCGTTACCCTCGAACAGCCCCAGCATTTT,CASSVTLEQPQHF
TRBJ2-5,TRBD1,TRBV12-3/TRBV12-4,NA,TGTGCCAGCGCCGAGGTGTATGGGGCAGGGGGTTTTGGGGAGACCCAGTACTTC,CASAEVYGAGGFGETQYF
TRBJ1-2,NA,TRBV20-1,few,TGCAGTGCTAGCGCTAACTATGGCTACACCTTC,CSASANYGYTF
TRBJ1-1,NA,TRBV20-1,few,TGCAGTGCTCGGACAATTCACACTGAAGCTTTCTTT,CSARTIHTEAFF
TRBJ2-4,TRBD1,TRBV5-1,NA,TGCGCCAGCAGCGTAGGGGACAGGAAATTGGAGCAGTACTTC,CASSVGDRKLEQYF
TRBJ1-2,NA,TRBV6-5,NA,TGTGCCAGCAGTTACCCTAATGGGAAGGACACCTTC,CASSYPNGKDTF
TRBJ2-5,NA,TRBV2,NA,TGTGCCAGCAGTGAAGATGGCACCCAAGAGACCCAGTACTTC,CASSEDGTQETQYF
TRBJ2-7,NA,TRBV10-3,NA,TGTGCCATCAGTGAAAAAGGGGTAGCCTACGAGCAGTACTTC,CAISEKGVAYEQYF
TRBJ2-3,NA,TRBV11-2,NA,TGTGCCAGCAGCTTAGGGGGGTCTATCGCCACAGATACGCAGTATTTT,CASSLGGSIATDTQYF
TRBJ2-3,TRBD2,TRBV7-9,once,TGTGCCAGCAGCTTAGAGACGGGGGGGCCCTACTATCCGGATACGCAGTATTTT,CASSLETGGPYYPDTQYF
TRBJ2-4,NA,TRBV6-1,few,TGTGCCAGCAGTGTCCGCAGGGTTGAAAACATTCAGTACTTC,CASSVRRVENIQYF
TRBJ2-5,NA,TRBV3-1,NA,TGTGCCAGCAGCCAAGGTGCGAGGGGGATTCAGTACTTC,CASSQGARGIQYF
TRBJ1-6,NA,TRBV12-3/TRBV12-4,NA,TGTGCCAGCAGTGAGACACCGAATTCACCCCTCCACTTT,CASSETPNSPLHF
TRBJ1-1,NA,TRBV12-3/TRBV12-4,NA,TGTGCCAGCAGTGGTAGGGCTGAAGCTTTCTTT,CASSGRAEAFF
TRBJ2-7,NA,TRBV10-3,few,TGTGCCATCGGTTTGCACGGAGAGCAGTACTTC,CAIGLHGEQYF
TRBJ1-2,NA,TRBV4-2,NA,TGTGCCAGCAGCCAAGTGGGGGCGGAGGGCTACACCTTC,CASSQVGAEGYTF
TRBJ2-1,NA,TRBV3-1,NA,TGTGCCAGCAGCCAGTACCAGACAGAGCAGTTCTTC,CASSQYQTEQFF
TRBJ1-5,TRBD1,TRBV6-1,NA,TGTGCCAGCAGTGACCGGGGCAGGGGGGTTAATCAGCCCCAGCATTTT,CASSDRGRGVNQPQHF
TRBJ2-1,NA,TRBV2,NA,TGTGCCAGTAGAGCCGGGACGGATAAAAGAAGCTCCTACAATGAGCAGTTCTTC,CASRAGTDKRSSYNEQFF
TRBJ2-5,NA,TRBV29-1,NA,TGCAGCGCTGAAGTGGGGTACCAAGAGACCCAGTACTTC,CSAEVGYQETQYF
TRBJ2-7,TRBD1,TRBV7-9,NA,TGTGCCAGCAGTTTTCGACAGGGGGTTCCTACCTACGAGCAGTACTTC,CASSFRQGVPTYEQYF
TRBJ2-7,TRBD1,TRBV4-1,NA,TGCGCCAGCAGCCAAGTAAAAGACAGGGGCGCCTACGAGCAGTACTTC,CASSQVKDRGAYEQYF
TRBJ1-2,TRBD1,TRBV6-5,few,TGTGCCAGCAGTTACACGGCAGGGGGATATGGCTACACCTTC,CASSYTAGGYGYTF
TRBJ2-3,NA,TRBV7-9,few,TGTGCCAGCAAACTGGGACACCTGTATTTT,CASKLGHLYF
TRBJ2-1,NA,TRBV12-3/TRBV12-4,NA,TGTGCCAGCAGTTTAGCGGGAGAGGACTACAATGAGCAGTTCTTC,CASSLAGEDYNEQFF
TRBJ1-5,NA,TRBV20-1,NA,TGCAGTGCTAGGAAGGGGAGTAGTAATCAGCCCCAGCATTTT,CSARKGSSNQPQHF
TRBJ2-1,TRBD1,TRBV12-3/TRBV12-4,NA,TGTGCCAGCAGTTCCCCCCGGGACAGGTACAATGAGCAGTTCTTC,CASSSPRDRYNEQFF
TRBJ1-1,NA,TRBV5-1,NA,TGCGCCAGCAGCAAAAACAGGGAGAACACTGAAGCTTTCTTT,CASSKNRENTEAFF
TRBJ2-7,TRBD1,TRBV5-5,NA,TGTGCCAGCAGCTTCCGGGACAGGGTAGAGCAGTACTTC,CASSFRDRVEQYF
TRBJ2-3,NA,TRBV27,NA,TGTGCCAGCAGTACGCGGGGGCGCACAGATACGCAGTATTTT,CASSTRGRTDTQYF
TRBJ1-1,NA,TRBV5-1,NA,TGTGCCAGCAGCTTTTCCGGTACTGAAGCTTTCTTT,CASSFSGTEAFF
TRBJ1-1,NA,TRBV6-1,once,TGTGCCAGCAGGGGCCCGGGCACGAGCACTGAAGCTTTCTTT,CASRGPGTSTEAFF
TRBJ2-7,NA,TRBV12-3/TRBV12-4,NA,TGTGCCAGCAGTCGGACAGAGAGTGAGCAGTACTTC,CASSRTESEQYF
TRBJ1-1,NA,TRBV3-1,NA,TGTGCCGGCACCCAAGGGGGTGAAGCTTTCTTT,CAGTQGGEAFF
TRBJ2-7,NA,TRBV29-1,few,TGCAGCGTTGAGTTACAGGATTCCTACGAGCAGTACTTC,CSVELQDSYEQYF
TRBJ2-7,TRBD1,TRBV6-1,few,TGTGCCAGCAGCCGGGCGAGGTCGGGACAGGGAACTGGTGAGCAGTACTTC,CASSRARSGQGTGEQYF
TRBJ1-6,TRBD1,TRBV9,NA,TGTGCCAGCAACGCCGGGACAGTTAATTCACCCCTCCACTTT,CASNAGTVNSPLHF
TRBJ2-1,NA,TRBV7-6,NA,TGTGCCAGCAGCCTAGGAGGCCCTCCGGAGGAGACCCAGTTCTTC,CASSLGGPPEETQFF
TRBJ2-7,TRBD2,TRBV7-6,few,TGTGCCAGCAGCACCCGCGGGGGGGCCGCAGCCTACGAGCAGTACTTC,CASSTRGGAAAYEQYF
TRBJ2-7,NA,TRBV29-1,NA,TGCAGCGTTGAGTCCCGGGACGGCGGTTACGAGCAGTACTTC,CSVESRDGGYEQYF
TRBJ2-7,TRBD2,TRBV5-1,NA,TGCGCCAGCAGCTCTCGGACTAGCGGGGGTGACGAGCAGTACTTC,CASSSRTSGGDEQYF
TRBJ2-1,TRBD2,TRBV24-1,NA,TGTGCCACCAGTGATTTGAGCGGGAGTAACTCCTACAATGAGCAGTTCTTC,CATSDLSGSNSYNEQFF
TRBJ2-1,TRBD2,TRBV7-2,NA,TGTGCCAGCAGTTTTCCCGGGACTAGCGTCAATGAGCAGTTCTTC,CASSFPGTSVNEQFF
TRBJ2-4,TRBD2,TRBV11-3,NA,TGTGCCAGCAGCTTCGCTAGCGGGAGTGCGTACATTCAGTACTTC,CASSFASGSAYIQYF
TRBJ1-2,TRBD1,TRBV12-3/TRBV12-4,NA,TGTGCCAGCAGCAGCTCCCCCGGGACAGGGGAAGGCTACACCTTC,CASSSSPGTGEGYTF
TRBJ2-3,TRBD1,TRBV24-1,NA,TGTGCCACCAGTGATTTGGCCAGGGGGCAAACAGATACGCAGTATTTT,CATSDLARGQTDTQYF
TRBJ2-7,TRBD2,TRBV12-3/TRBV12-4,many,TGTGCCAGCAGCTCCGGACTAGCGAGCTACGAGCAGTACTTC,CASSSGLASYEQYF
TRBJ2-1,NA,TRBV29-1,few,TGCAGCGTTGTAGTGGGGGGCCTCTACAATGAGCAGTTCTTC,CSVVVGGLYNEQFF
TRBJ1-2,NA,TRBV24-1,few,TGTGCCACCAGTGATAGCGGGGGGCTTTACTATGGCTACACCTTC,CATSDSGGLYYGYTF
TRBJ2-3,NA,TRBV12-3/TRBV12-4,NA,TGTGCCAGCAGCCCCCGGTCGCGAGCGGTGGATACGCAGTATTTT,CASSPRSRAVDTQYF